This T cell receptor beta chain is drawn from a study of blood T cells in healthy people across ages. Study-level background: Per every two T cells, about one barcoded beta molecule was captured by template switching.

Trimming left V 1 base short and J 3 bases short, with 6 bases between. The CDR3 covers 14 residues. Germline values: CDR1 LNHDA, CDR2 SQIVND (reference sequence). A sample-barcoded 5' primer and a J-beta primer mix were used in a second PCR of roughly 6 to 11 cycles. Each cDNA molecule was tagged by a template-switch adaptor with 12 random nucleotides. In TCRdb, the 5' RACE reads were re-called with MiXCR into one record per CDR3 protein. The sample holds more than 700,000 distinct CDR3 sequences, around half seen once. The rearrangement links TRBV19 to TRBJ2-2; the D is unclear. The sequence came from a man at least 80 years old in good health. Sequences were obtained from blood. CDR3 sequence: CASSIGSYTGELFF. DNA for the CDR3: TGTGCCAGTAGTATAGGGTCCTACACCGGGGAGCTGTTTTTT.